This record looks at one T cell receptor beta chain sequence and its context. No antigen is known for it. Germline V gives CDR1 SGHNT, CDR2 YENEEA. V shed 5 bases, J shed 7 bases, and the junction held 5 bases outside the gene matches. CDR3 size: 14 residues. The data were taken from a study of cytotoxic CD8 clonotypes in ibrutinib-treated CLL. In the study overall: Responses comprised around 24 partial and 2 complete; at median around 67 months, approximately 15 remained remitted and about twelve progressed. Study results and limitations: Contraction or stability on treatment characterized the public clonotypes, which were uncommon.

Profiling relied on immunoSEQ multiplex PCR, and the TCRdb table lists in-frame clones only, not all of them. The table has some 200,000 clones, approximately 79% seen once. The J gene is TRBJ2-1, the V gene TRBV11-3; 10 bases line up with TRBD1. The sequence was collected from a human donor with chronic lymphocytic leukemia. Sequenced here: PBMCs, sampled after 12 months of ibrutinib treatment. The CDR3 reads CASSSGTGVNEQFF. The CDR3 bases are TGTGCCAGCAGCAGTGGGACAGGGGTAAATGAGCAGTTCTTC. Filled out from reference TRBV11-3 and TRBJ2-1, the complete variable domain reads EAGVVQSPRYKIIEKKQPVAFWCNPISGHNTLYWYLQNLGQGPELLIRYENEEAVDDSQLPKDRFSAERLKGVDSTLKIQPAELGDSAVYLCASSSGTGVNEQFFGPGTRLTVL.